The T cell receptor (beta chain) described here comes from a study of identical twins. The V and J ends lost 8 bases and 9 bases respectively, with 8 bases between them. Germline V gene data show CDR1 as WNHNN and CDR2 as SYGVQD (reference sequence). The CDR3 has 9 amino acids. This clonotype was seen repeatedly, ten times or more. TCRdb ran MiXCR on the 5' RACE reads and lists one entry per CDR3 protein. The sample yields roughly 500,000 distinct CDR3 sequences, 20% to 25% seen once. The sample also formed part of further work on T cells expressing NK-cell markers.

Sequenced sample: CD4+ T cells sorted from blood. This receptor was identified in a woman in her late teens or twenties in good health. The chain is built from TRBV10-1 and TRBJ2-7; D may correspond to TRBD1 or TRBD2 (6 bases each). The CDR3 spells CASGGGQYF. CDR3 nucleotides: TGCGCCAGCGGAGGGGGGCAGTACTTC.